The 7 T cell receptor beta chains reported below all come from one sample, sequenced in a study of blood T cell repertoires in COVID-19. TCRdb's copy holds only in-frame clones and misses some; the assay was immunoSEQ multiplex PCR. Here the sample spans around 180,000 clones, about 90% being singletons. Source material: peripheral blood. These receptors originate from a man in his forties with active or convalescent COVID-19.

The V and J genes are TRBV6-5 and TRBJ1-6, with 10 bases lining up with TRBD1. The CDR3 contains 15 residues. V shed 0 bases, J shed 8 bases, and the junction held 1 base outside the gene matches. Germline loops: CDR1 MNHEY, CDR2 SVGAGI. Here the CDR3 DNA reads TGTGCCAGCAGTTACTCGGGACAGGGGTATTCACCCCTCCACTTT. It yields the protein CASSYSGQGYSPLHF.

The chain links TRBV2 to TRBJ1-4; TRBD1 agrees at 12 bases. Germline CDR1 is SNHLY and CDR2 is FYNNEI. The CDR3 contains 15 residues. J was trimmed by 7 bases and V by 6 bases; bases with no gene match: 6. This CDR3 is CASSRDRGLGEKLFF. The DNA of the CDR3 is TGTGCCAGCAGCCGGGACAGGGGGCTTGGTGAAAAACTGTTTTTT.

The chain recombines TRBV28 with TRBJ1-2; D is perhaps TRBD1 (6 bases). The V and J ends lost 7 bases and 3 bases respectively, with 12 bases between them. The CDR3 is 13 amino acids. Germline CDR1 MDHEN, CDR2 SYDVKM. CDR3 loop: CASNPDRYYGYTF. In DNA form, the CDR3 reads TGTGCCAGCAACCCTGACAGGTACTATGGCTACACCTTC.

The rearrangement uses TRBV27 and TRBJ2-3; tentatively, D is TRBD2 (6 bases). CDR1 and CDR2 (germline): MNHEY, SMNVEV (reference sequence). Trimming stripped 5 bases from V and 0 bases from J, with 15 bases between. There are 16 residues in the CDR3. This CDR3 is CASSLGLTLSTDTQYF. CDR3 in DNA: TGTGCCAGCAGTCTTGGACTAACTCTTAGCACAGATACGCAGTATTTT.

Details on this clone: At one of its ends the junction is not consistent with the germline gene, which may arise from a read error. V usage is TRBV30 and J usage is TRBJ1-1; weak D call: TRBD1 (5 bases). This CDR3 comprises 11 residues. Germline loops: CDR1 GTSNPN, CDR2 SVGIG (reference sequence). The CDR3 reads CAWDYDREKVF. Written as DNA, the CDR3 is TGTGCCTGGGACTACGACAGAGAGAAAGTCTTT.

The chain carries TRBV4-2 and TRBJ2-3, with TRBD2 matching 15 bases. V was clipped by 1 base and J by 3 bases; unmatched bases: 5. The CDR3 contains 18 residues. The germline V gene has CDR1 LGHNA and CDR2 YNFKEQ. The CDR3 here is CASSQGTSGGARTDTQYF. The DNA of the CDR3 is TGTGCCAGCAGCCAAGGGACTAGCGGGGGGGCCAGGACAGATACGCAGTATTTT.

The chain is built from TRBV21-1 and TRBJ1-5; TRBD1 is the table's D call, not checked against the DNA. TRBV21-1 is shown as a pseudogene. The CDR3 sequence is 10 residues long. CDR3 protein: CASQISPQHF. CDR3 nucleotides: TGTGCCAGCCAAATTTCGCCCCAGCATTTT.